The clone carrying this TCR beta chain was observed a handful of times. The antigen is not known. The data were obtained in a study of T cell repertoires in cytomegalovirus infection. Study-wide context: CMV epitopes in the study were HLA-C-restricted (recently identified) and HLA-B-restricted (well studied). Public TCR beta signature analysis indicated the presence of both CMV infection and matching HLA type. Study-level results: The ex vivo response was dominated by HLA-C-restricted CMV-specific TCR beta clonotypes. Public TCR beta family frequency separated CMV-and-HLA carriers, including in an independent cohort.

MiXCR, run by TCRdb on the reads, gives a single entry per CDR3 protein. The sample has 700,000 to 950,000 distinct CDR3 sequences, about 33% seen once. V dropped 4 bases and J dropped 4 bases, with 16 bases sitting between them. Per the germline V gene, CDR1 is MNHEY and CDR2 is SMNVEV (reference sequence). CDR3 length equals 15 residues. Source: cultured CD8+ T cells from PBMCs, taken from culture after CMV antigen stimulation. The chain is built from TRBV27 and TRBJ1-1, with a tentative D call TRBD1 (5 bases). The receptor comes from a human donor in good health (CMV status not recorded). Some clones in this sample may be carry-over from other donors' samples. CDR3 region: CASSYSGGGATEAFF. The DNA for the CDR3 is TGTGCCAGCAGTTATTCCGGGGGGGGTGCCACTGAAGCTTTCTTT.